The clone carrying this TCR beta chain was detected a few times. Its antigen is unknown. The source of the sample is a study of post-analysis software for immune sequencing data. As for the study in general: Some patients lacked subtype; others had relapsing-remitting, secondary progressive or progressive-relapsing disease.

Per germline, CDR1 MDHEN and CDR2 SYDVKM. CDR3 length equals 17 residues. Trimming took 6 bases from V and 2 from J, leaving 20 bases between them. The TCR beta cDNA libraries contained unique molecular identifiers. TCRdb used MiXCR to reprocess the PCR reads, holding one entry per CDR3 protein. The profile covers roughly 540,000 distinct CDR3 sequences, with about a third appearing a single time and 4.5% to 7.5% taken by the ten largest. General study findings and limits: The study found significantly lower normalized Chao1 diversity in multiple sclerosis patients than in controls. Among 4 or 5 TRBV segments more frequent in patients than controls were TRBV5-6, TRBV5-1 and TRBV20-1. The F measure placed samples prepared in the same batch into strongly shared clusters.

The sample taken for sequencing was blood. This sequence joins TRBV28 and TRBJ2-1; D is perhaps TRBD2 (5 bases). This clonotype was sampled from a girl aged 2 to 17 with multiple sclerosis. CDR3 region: CASRGKVTRRPYNEQFF. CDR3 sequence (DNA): TGTGCCAGCAGGGGTAAGGTTACTAGGCGCCCCTACAATGAGCAGTTCTTC.